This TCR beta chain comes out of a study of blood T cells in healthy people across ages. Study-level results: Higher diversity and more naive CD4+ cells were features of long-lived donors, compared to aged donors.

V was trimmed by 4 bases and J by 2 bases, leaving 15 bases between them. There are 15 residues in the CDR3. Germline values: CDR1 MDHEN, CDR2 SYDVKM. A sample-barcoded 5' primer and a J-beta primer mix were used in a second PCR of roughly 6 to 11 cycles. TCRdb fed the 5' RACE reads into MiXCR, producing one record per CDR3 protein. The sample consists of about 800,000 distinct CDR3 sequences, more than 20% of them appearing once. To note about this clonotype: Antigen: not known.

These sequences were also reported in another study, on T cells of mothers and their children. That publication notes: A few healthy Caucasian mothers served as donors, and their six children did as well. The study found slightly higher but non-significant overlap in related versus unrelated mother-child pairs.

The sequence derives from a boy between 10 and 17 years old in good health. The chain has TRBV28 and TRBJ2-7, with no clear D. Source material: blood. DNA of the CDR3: TGTGCCAGCAGTTCCGTATCCTTGGGTCCCTACGAGCAGTACTTC. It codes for CASSSVSLGPYEQYF.